These T cell receptor beta chains were read from a single sample in a study of T cells in Graves' hyperthyroidism and ophthalmopathy. TCRdb reanalysed the multiplex PCR reads using MiXCR and keeps one entry per CDR3 protein. This sample has 360,000 or so distinct CDR3 sequences, with about a fifth found just once. The sequenced sample consisted of blood. The origin of the receptors is a woman younger than 35 with Graves' hyperthyroidism. The CDR3 runs from the conserved cysteine through the conserved F or W. The order of the fields is J gene, V gene, clone size, CDR3 length, D gene, CDR3 protein, CDR3 DNA. The D gene is left open where the match is weak. Size is stated for part of the rows, as once, few or many counts, or as a class when the clone is expanded.

TRBJ2-2 TRBV15 many 14 - CATSRDRGDGELFF TGTGCCACCAGCAGAGATAGGGGGGACGGGGAGCTGTTTTTT
TRBJ1-2 TRBV20-1 many 14 - CSARVPGSNYGYTF TGCAGTGCTAGAGTCCCAGGGAGTAACTATGGCTACACCTTC
TRBJ2-7 TRBV20-1 few 11 - CSAWGLGEQYF TGCAGTGCTTGGGGCTTAGGGGAGCAGTACTTC
TRBJ1-5 TRBV14 few 12 - CASSHGVQPQHF TGTGCCAGCAGCCACGGCGTGCAGCCCCAGCATTTT
TRBJ1-2 TRBV18 few 15 - CASSPEASGVHGYTF TGTGCCAGCTCACCCGAAGCCTCGGGGGTCCATGGCTACACCTTC
TRBJ1-1 TRBV4-1 few 16 - CASSQVLGARDTEAFF TGCGCCAGCAGCCAAGTCCTTGGGGCGCGGGACACTGAAGCTTTCTTT
TRBJ2-7 TRBV18 many 15 - CASSPPRRNTYEQYF TGTGCCAGCTCACCACCGCGCAGGAACACCTACGAGCAGTACTTC
TRBJ2-5 TRBV7-9 many 9 - CAEGETQYF TGTGCCGAGGGAGAGACCCAGTACTTC
TRBJ2-2 TRBV12-3/TRBV12-4 - 16 TRBD1 CASSTLGQGAGGELFF TGTGCCAGCAGTACTTTGGGACAGGGGGCTGGTGGGGAGCTGTTTTTT
TRBJ2-7 TRBV5-1 many 16 - CASTWGAETGAYEQYF TGCGCCAGCACCTGGGGGGCGGAAACAGGTGCCTACGAGCAGTACTTC
TRBJ1-5 TRBV20-1 - 14 - CSAPGGGSSQPQHF TGCAGTGCTCCCGGCGGGGGGAGTAGCCAGCCCCAGCATTTT
TRBJ1-1 TRBV29-1 many 13 - CSSEGDRHTEAFF TGCAGCTCCGAGGGAGACCGTCACACTGAAGCTTTCTTT
TRBJ1-1 TRBV6-5 many 16 - CASSYPPGALNTEAFF TGTGCCAGCAGTTATCCCCCAGGGGCCCTGAACACTGAAGCTTTCTTT
TRBJ2-5 TRBV12-3/TRBV12-4 many 14 - CASSLRSVVETQYF TGTGCCAGCAGTTTACGGTCAGTTGTGGAGACCCAGTACTTC
TRBJ1-5 TRBV29-1 many 13 - CSVAQGFNQPQHF TGCAGCGTTGCTCAGGGATTCAATCAGCCCCAGCATTTT
TRBJ2-7 TRBV27 many 15 - CASSLDRADLYEQYF TGTGCCAGCAGTTTGGATAGGGCAGACCTCTACGAGCAGTACTTC
TRBJ2-2 TRBV5-1 few 19 TRBD2 CASSLRLAGAKIGTGELFF TGCGCCAGCAGCTTGAGACTAGCGGGGGCCAAAATTGGCACCGGGGAGCTGTTTTTT
TRBJ1-5 TRBV6-2/TRBV6-3 - 16 - CASSYSDWVSNQPQHF TGTGCCAGCAGTTACTCCGATTGGGTGAGCAATCAGCCCCAGCATTTT